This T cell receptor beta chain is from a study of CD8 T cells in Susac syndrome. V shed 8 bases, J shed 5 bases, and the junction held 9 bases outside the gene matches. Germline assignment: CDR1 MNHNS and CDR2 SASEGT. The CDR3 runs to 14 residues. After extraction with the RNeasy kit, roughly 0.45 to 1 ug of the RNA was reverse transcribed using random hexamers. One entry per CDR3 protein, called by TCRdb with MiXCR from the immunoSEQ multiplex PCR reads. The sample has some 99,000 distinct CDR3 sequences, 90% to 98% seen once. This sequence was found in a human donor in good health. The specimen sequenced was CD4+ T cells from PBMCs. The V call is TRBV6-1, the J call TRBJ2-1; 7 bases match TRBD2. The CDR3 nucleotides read TGTGCCAGCGCTTCACTAGCGTTTAACAATGAGCAGTTCTTC. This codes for CASASLAFNNEQFF.